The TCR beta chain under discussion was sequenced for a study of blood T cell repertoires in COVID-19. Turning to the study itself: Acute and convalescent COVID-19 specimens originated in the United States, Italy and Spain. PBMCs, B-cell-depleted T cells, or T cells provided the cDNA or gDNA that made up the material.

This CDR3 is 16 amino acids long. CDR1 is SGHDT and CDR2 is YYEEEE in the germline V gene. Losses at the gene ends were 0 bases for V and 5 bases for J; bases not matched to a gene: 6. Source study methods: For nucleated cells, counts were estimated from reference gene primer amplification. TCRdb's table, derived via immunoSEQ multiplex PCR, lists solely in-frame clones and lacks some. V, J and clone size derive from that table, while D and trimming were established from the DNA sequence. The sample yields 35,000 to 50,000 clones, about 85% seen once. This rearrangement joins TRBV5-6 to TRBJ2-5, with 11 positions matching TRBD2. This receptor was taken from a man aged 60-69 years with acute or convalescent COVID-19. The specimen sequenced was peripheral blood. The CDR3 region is CASSLGLAGGEETQYF. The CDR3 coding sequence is TGTGCCAGCAGCTTGGGGCTAGCGGGGGGCGAGGAGACCCAGTACTTC.